A single sample is the source of the 9 T cell receptor beta chains below, sequenced in a study of T cells in Graves' hyperthyroidism and ophthalmopathy. Regions amplified from RNA transcripts were the TCR beta CDR3 regions. First-round RT-PCR of the TCR CDR3 relied on the HTBI primer set. TCRdb reprocessed the multiplex PCR reads with MiXCR, giving one entry per CDR3 protein. In the table there are some 560,000 distinct CDR3 sequences, around 13% of which are singletons. Specimen: blood. The source is a woman aged 40 to 50 with Graves' hyperthyroidism.

This sequence joins TRBV4-1 and TRBJ2-6; maybe TRBD1 (6 bases). The CDR3 has 16 amino acids. V was pared by 2 bases and J by 4 bases, with 12 bases between. CDR1 and CDR2 from the germline V gene are MGHRA and YSYEKL. For the CDR3, the DNA is TGCGCCAGCAGCCAACAGACAGGTTACGGGGCCAACGTCCTGACTTTC. Its translation is CASSQQTGYGANVLTF.

This clonotype was detected a few times. The chain joins TRBV19 to TRBJ1-4; no clear D gene. CDR1 is LNHDA and CDR2 is SQIVND in the germline V gene (reference sequence). Trimming took off 11 bases at V and 0 bases at J, with 10 bases between the two ends. This CDR3 has 13 residues. CDR3 DNA: TGTGCCGGTAATCTGCCAACTAATGAAAAACTGTTTTTT. Translation: CAGNLPTNEKLFF.

This clonotype was recorded many times. The chain joins TRBV27 to TRBJ2-5, with D unclear. The germline V gene encodes CDR1 MNHEY and CDR2 SMNVEV (reference sequence). Trimming took 4 bases from V and 4 from J, leaving 16 bases between them. This CDR3 region has 15 residues. The CDR3 DNA is TGTGCCAGCAGTTCATCTCCCCTTAATCCAGAGACCCAGTACTTC. This translates into CASSSSPLNPETQYF.

J is TRBJ2-2 and V is TRBV19; D perhaps matches TRBD2 (5 bases). CDR1 and CDR2 from the germline V gene are LNHDA and SQIVND (reference sequence). There are 13 residues in the CDR3. Trimming removed 7 bases at V and 5 bases at J, with 11 bases between. The CDR3 bases are TGTGCCAGTAACCATCGAGGGACCGGGGAGCTGTTTTTT. Translating it yields CASNHRGTGELFF.

This clonotype has a count of ten or more. V gene TRBV12-3 or TRBV12-4 combines with J gene TRBJ2-1; D perhaps matches TRBD2 (6 bases). V was clipped by 6 bases and J by 7 bases, with 10 bases between them. This CDR3 has 12 residues. CDR3: CASRSGRNEQFF. The CDR3 nucleotides read TGTGCCAGCAGATCGGGGAGGAATGAGCAGTTCTTC.

This clonotype occurred many times. The chain uses TRBV3-1 and TRBJ2-6; 11 nucleotides line up with TRBD1. The V and J ends lost 4 bases and 1 base, in that order; junction bases with no gene match: 6. From germline, CDR1 is LGHDT and CDR2 YNNKEL (reference sequence). The CDR3 totals 18 residues. CDR3 DNA: TGTGCCAGCAGCCGAGGACAGGGGGCGCGTTCTGGGGCCAACGTCCTGACTTTC. Its translation is CASSRGQGARSGANVLTF.

The table lists this clonotype with many counts. The V call is TRBV30, the J call TRBJ1-1; 8 bases agree with TRBD1. The germline CDR1 and CDR2 sequences are GTSNPN and SVGIG (reference sequence). V lost 4 bases to trimming and J lost 1 base; unmatched junction nucleotides: 5. The CDR3 has 14 residues. CDR3 sequence (DNA): TGTGCCTGGACTTGGGGGACAGGGAACACTGAAGCTTTCTTT. As protein: CAWTWGTGNTEAFF.

V usage is TRBV3-1 and J usage is TRBJ2-7; a possible D gene is TRBD1 (6 bases). The CDR3 contains 14 residues. Germline lookup yields CDR1 LGHDT and CDR2 YNNKEL (reference sequence). The V gene lost 8 bases and the J gene lost 2 bases, with 16 bases spanning the gap. CDR3 bases: TGTGCCAGCGCACCGGCCGGACAGACCTACGAGCAGTACTTC. Its protein product is CASAPAGQTYEQYF.

This clonotype was recorded a few times. One end of the junction fails to match germline, which may point to a read error. The chain carries TRBV7-7 and TRBJ2-2; D gene ambiguous. The CDR3 has 14 amino acids. Looked up from germline, CDR1 is SSHAT and CDR2 is FNYEAQ (reference sequence). The DNA for the CDR3 is TGTGCTAGCAGCTCTTCAACGAACACCGGGGAGCTGTTTTTT. This codes for CASSSSTNTGELFF.